One and the same sample provided the 26 T cell receptor beta chains below, sequenced in a study of OX40 agonist ivuxolimab in advanced cancers. TCRdb's copy holds only in-frame clones and misses some; the assay was immunoSEQ multiplex PCR. The sample holds 65,000 to 75,000 clones, 70% to 90% seen once. The input for sequencing was CD4+ or CD8+ T cells sorted from blood, taken in a trial of the OX40 agonist ivuxolimab. These receptors came from an adult with an advanced solid tumor such as melanoma, head and neck, liver or kidney cancer.

The gene calls are TRBV29-1 and TRBJ1-2; 8 bases align to TRBD1. There are 11 residues in the CDR3. Germline V lookup: CDR1 SQVTM, CDR2 ANQGSEA. V shed 7 bases, J shed 6 bases, and the junction held 4 bases outside the gene matches. CDR3 protein: CSATTGDGYTF. In nucleotides, the CDR3 is TGCAGCGCTACGACAGGGGATGGCTACACCTTC. The complete variable domain, with remaining parts taken from reference TRBV29-1 and TRBJ1-2, reads SAVISQKPSRDICQRGTSLTIQCQVDSQVTMMFWYRQQPGQSLTLIATANQGSEATYESGFVIDKFPISRPNLTFSTLTVSNMSPEDSSIYLCSATTGDGYTFGSGTRLTVV.

This chain joins TRBV7-2 and TRBJ2-7; D not resolved. CDR1 and CDR2 from the germline V gene are SGHTA and FQGNSA. V was trimmed by 2 bases and J by 0 bases, leaving 8 bases between them. CDR3 size: 14 residues. CDR3 sequence reads: CASSLPYSSYEQYF. CDR3 in DNA: TGTGCCAGCAGCTTACCCTATTCCTCCTACGAGCAGTACTTC.

The chain has TRBV18 and TRBJ1-1; 9 positions agree with TRBD1. This CDR3 spans 14 amino acids. Germline CDR1 and CDR2: KGHSH and LQKENI. The J segment lost 3 bases and the V segment lost 4 bases, leaving 3 bases of the junction unmatched. CDR3 DNA sequence: TGTGCCAGCTCACGGACAGGGGTGGACACTGAAGCTTTCTTT. It specifies CASSRTGVDTEAFF.

V and J are TRBV28 and TRBJ1-1, with D possibly being TRBD1 (6 bases). The CDR3 runs 15 residues. V lost 1 base, J lost 6 bases, and 15 bases lay in between. CDR1 and CDR2 from the germline V gene are MDHEN and SYDVKM. The CDR3 nucleotides are TGTGCCAGCAGTTTATCAAGCAGGGGTGGGCCTGAAGCTTTCTTT. Translating gives CASSLSSRGGPEAFF.

In this sample, this clone turned up once. The V gene is TRBV6-5, the J gene TRBJ2-3; D gene ambiguous. The CDR3 covers 13 residues. The germline V gene has CDR1 MNHEY and CDR2 SVGAGI. Trimming removed 6 bases at V and 6 bases at J, with 13 bases between. DNA of the CDR3: TGTGCCAGCAGCCCTACACCTGTGGATACGCAGTATTTT. Protein product: CASSPTPVDTQYF.

This chain uses TRBV30 with TRBJ1-1; no clear D gene. Germline assignment: CDR1 GTSNPN and CDR2 SVGIG (reference sequence). This CDR3 spans 13 amino acids. The CDR3 DNA sequence: TGTGGTTCGGGCAGCCGCTTGAACACTGAAGCTTTCTTT. It translates to CGSGSRLNTEAFF.

The rearrangement uses TRBV9 and TRBJ1-1; 7 bases line up with TRBD1. V shed 3 bases, J shed 5 bases, and the junction held 10 bases outside the gene matches. This CDR3 is built from 15 residues. Per the germline V gene, CDR1 is SGDLS and CDR2 is YYNGEE. The CDR3 DNA reads as TGTGCCAGCAGCGCCACCGGGACAGAGGTAACTGAAGCTTTCTTT. Its protein product is CASSATGTEVTEAFF.

V gene TRBV7-9 combines with J gene TRBJ2-5; 13 bases are shared with TRBD2. Per germline, CDR1 SEHNR and CDR2 FQNEAQ (reference sequence). Trimming took 5 bases from V and 5 from J; bases not matched to a gene: 11. CDR3 length: 17 amino acids. CDR3: CASSPWSLAGGPETQYF. The CDR3 nucleotides are TGTGCCAGCAGCCCTTGGTCACTAGCGGGGGGGCCTGAGACCCAGTACTTC.

This clone came up once. The chain combines TRBV7-8 with TRBJ2-5, with 8 nucleotides matching TRBD2. Per the germline V gene, CDR1 is SGHVS and CDR2 is FQNEAQ. The CDR3 runs 18 residues. V lost 3 bases and J lost 5; bases outside the gene matches: 17. The DNA of the CDR3 is TGTGCCAGCAGCTTGATCGCGGTAGCGGGAAGGTTAAGGGAGACCCAGTACTTC. Protein sequence: CASSLIAVAGRLRETQYF.

The V call is TRBV19, the J call TRBJ1-4; no firm D call. Trimming removed 7 bases from V and 2 bases from J, with 14 bases in between. Germline values: CDR1 LNHDA, CDR2 SQIVND (reference sequence). CDR3 length equals 15 residues. This CDR3 reads CASTRGSATNEKLFF. The CDR3 DNA is TGTGCCAGTACCCGGGGATCAGCGACTAATGAAAAACTGTTTTTT.

This chain joins TRBV27 and TRBJ2-3; 7 bases fit TRBD1. Germline lookup yields CDR1 MNHEY and CDR2 SMNVEV (reference sequence). V was pared by 4 bases and J by 2 bases, with 6 bases of the junction left unmatched. The CDR3 length is 15 residues. Here the CDR3 reads CASSSGTVNTDTQYF. CDR3 in DNA: TGTGCCAGCAGTTCTGGGACAGTTAACACAGATACGCAGTATTTT.

The chain carries TRBV15 and TRBJ2-3; a weak D match, TRBD2 (6 bases). The CDR3 sequence is 15 residues long. The ends were cut back, 7 bases at V and 1 base at J, with 15 bases in the middle. Germline lookup yields CDR1 LNHNV and CDR2 YYDKDF (reference sequence). CDR3 residues: CATISGTPGTDTQYF. CDR3 nucleotides: TGTGCCACCATCTCCGGGACTCCAGGCACAGATACGCAGTATTTT.

This chain links TRBV6-6 with TRBJ1-5; no firm D call. Trimming stripped 6 bases from V and 4 bases from J, with 13 bases between. Germline-derived CDR1 and CDR2 are MNHNY and SVGAGI (reference sequence). The CDR3 runs 14 residues. The CDR3 sequence: CASRVTGINQPQHF. Written as DNA, the CDR3 is TGTGCCAGCAGGGTTACGGGAATAAATCAGCCCCAGCATTTT.

The V gene is TRBV5-4, the J gene TRBJ2-3, with 11 positions matching TRBD2. CDR3 size: 16 residues. The ends lost 4 bases at V and 2 bases at J; junction bases unmatched: 6. Germline assignment: CDR1 SGHNT and CDR2 YYREEE (reference sequence). The CDR3 bases are TGTGCCAGCAGCCCGGGGGGACTAGCGGCCACAGATACGCAGTATTTT. Its protein product is CASSPGGLAATDTQYF.

The V and J genes are TRBV9 and TRBJ2-3; 7 nucleotides align to TRBD2. Looked up from germline, CDR1 is SGDLS and CDR2 is YYNGEE. Trimming cost V 0 bases and J 0 bases; bases outside gene matches: 10. The CDR3 loop spans 18 amino acids. The CDR3 loop is CASSVEGRAYRSTDTQYF. The CDR3 DNA reads as TGTGCCAGCAGCGTAGAGGGGAGGGCCTACCGTAGCACAGATACGCAGTATTTT.

This clone showed up just once. The chain carries TRBV7-2 and TRBJ2-1; D not certain. In germline, CDR1 is SGHTA, CDR2 FQGNSA. The CDR3 has 14 residues. V shed 1 base and J shed 7 bases, with 11 bases lying between them. The CDR3 DNA reads as TGTGCCAGCAGCTTAGTCGCCCTTGCTAATGAGCAGTTCTTC. Protein: CASSLVALANEQFF.

This clone was detected a few times. V usage is TRBV6-5 and J usage is TRBJ1-5; D not certain. Germline V CDR1 and CDR2: MNHEY, SVGAGI. V was cut by 6 bases and J by 3 bases, with 9 bases left in between. This CDR3 has 13 amino acids. The CDR3 loop reads CASSWTVNQPQHF. For the CDR3, the DNA is TGTGCCAGCAGCTGGACGGTCAATCAGCCCCAGCATTTT.

This clone was observed a single time. The gene calls are TRBV7-8 and TRBJ2-7, with D tentatively TRBD1 or TRBD2 (5 bases each). The CDR3 runs 15 residues. Germline V gene sequence: CDR1 SGHVS, CDR2 FQNEAQ. The germline V and J ends were trimmed by 3 bases and 2 bases, with 14 bases remaining between them. CDR3 loop: CASSFRDLGPYEQYF. The CDR3 nucleotides are TGTGCCAGCAGCTTCCGGGACCTGGGCCCCTACGAGCAGTACTTC.

On this clone: One end of the junction varies from germline; a read error may be responsible. V and J are TRBV6-1 and TRBJ1-1; D ambiguous. Per the germline V gene, CDR1 is MNHNS and CDR2 is SASEGT. The CDR3 has 13 residues. Written as DNA, the CDR3 is TGTGCCAGCAGAGAAGTGGGTACAAGAGAAGCTTTCTTT. Protein sequence: CASREVGTREAFF.

The chain uses TRBV2 and TRBJ2-5, with a tentative D call TRBD2 (7 bases). Germline V gives CDR1 SNHLY, CDR2 FYNNEI. V gave up 3 bases and J gave up 3 bases, with 20 bases separating them. The CDR3 is made up of 17 amino acids. This chain's CDR3 is CASSEVLGLGGEETQYF. CDR3 DNA sequence: TGTGCCAGCAGTGAGGTCCTAGGTCTAGGGGGGGAAGAGACCCAGTACTTC. Supplemented by reference TRBV2 and TRBJ2-5, the full variable domain reads EPEVTQTPSHQVTQMGQEVILRCVPISNHLYFYWYRQILGQKVEFLVSFYNNEISEKSEIFDDQFSVERPDGSNFTLKIRSTKLEDSAMYFCASSEVLGLGGEETQYFGPGTRLLVL.

The rearrangement joins TRBV4-2 to TRBJ1-4; 8 bases line up with TRBD1. V was clipped by 0 bases and J by 2 bases; unmatched bases: 14. Germline V CDR1 and CDR2: LGHNA, YNFKEQ. The CDR3 has 20 amino acids. The CDR3 DNA reads TGTGCCAGCAGCCAAGATTTTACGATAGGACAGGGATCCACTAATGAAAAACTGTTTTTT. Amino acids: CASSQDFTIGQGSTNEKLFF.

This clone was found once. This chain connects TRBV2 to TRBJ2-5; 7 bases fit TRBD1. This CDR3 contains 15 residues. Trimming removed 7 bases from V and 2 bases from J; junction bases left unmatched: 10. CDR1 SNHLY and CDR2 FYNNEI come from the germline V gene. The CDR3, as DNA: TGTGCCAGCACCAACCGCGGACAGGTTCAAGAGACCCAGTACTTC. This translates into CASTNRGQVQETQYF.

The chain links TRBV18 to TRBJ1-5; D remains unclear. The CDR3 length is 14 residues. The V and J ends lost 5 bases and 0 bases respectively, with 8 bases between them. Per the germline V gene, CDR1 is KGHSH and CDR2 is LQKENI. CDR3 sequence reads: CASSKWGSNQPQHF. CDR3 nucleotide sequence: TGTGCCAGCTCAAAGTGGGGTAGCAATCAGCCCCAGCATTTT.

J is TRBJ2-5 and V is TRBV5-4, with 11 bases identical to TRBD2. This CDR3 spans 16 amino acids. The junction had 7 bases not matched to a gene; V was cut back by 4 bases and J by 2 bases. Germline assignment: CDR1 SGHNT and CDR2 YYREEE (reference sequence). The CDR3 nucleotides read TGTGCCAGCAGCGGGAGACTAGCGGGGATACAAGAGACCCAGTACTTC. Translating gives CASSGRLAGIQETQYF.

V and J are TRBV21-1 and TRBJ1-2; TRBD1, the D gene given by the table, was not confirmed from the DNA. TRBV21-1 is a documented pseudogene. CDR3 length: 15 residues. CDR3: CASSKSPRTLDGYTF. In nucleotides, the CDR3 is TGTGCCAGCAGCAAATCACCCAGGACACTTGATGGCTACACCTTC.

The J gene is TRBJ2-3, the V gene TRBV10-3; tentatively, D is TRBD2 (5 bases). Germline V lookup: CDR1 ENHRY, CDR2 SYGVKD. Trimming took 1 base from V and 2 from J, leaving 7 bases between them. The CDR3 totals 14 residues. The CDR3 is CAISELLDTDTQYF. The CDR3 coding sequence is TGTGCCATCAGTGAGTTACTAGACACAGATACGCAGTATTTT.